This record looks at one TCR beta chain sequence and its context. Its target is not known. This sample is drawn from a study of T-cell reconstitution after alpha-beta-depleted transplantation in children. Study observations and caveats: Several hundred expanded graft clones reportedly gave rise to the alpha-beta T cells present about two months after transplant. A year had passed since transplant, and T-cell counts and diversity by then came mostly from newly produced T cells.

This CDR3 has 11 residues. Germline CDR1 reads MNHEY; CDR2 reads SVGEGT. V dropped 2 bases and J dropped 10 bases, with 8 bases sitting between them. Preparing the TCRbeta library involved the use of unique molecular identifiers. MiXCR, applied by TCRdb to the PCR reads, yields one record per CDR3 protein. Among about 600,000 distinct CDR3 sequences, about 23% were seen once, and the ten largest hold 12% to 15%. The chain recombines TRBV6-2 or TRBV6-3 with TRBJ1-1; D is possibly TRBD1 (5 bases). The sample was PBMCs, mostly from graft donor cells, taken 360 days after TCRalphabeta/CD19-depleted stem cell transplant. The clonotype was recovered from a boy less than two years old who had a stem cell transplant for acute myeloid leukemia, so the T cells may come from the graft donor. CDR3 sequence (DNA): TGTGCCAGCAGTTACGTGGGGCCAGCTTTCTTT. Translation gives CASSYVGPAFF.